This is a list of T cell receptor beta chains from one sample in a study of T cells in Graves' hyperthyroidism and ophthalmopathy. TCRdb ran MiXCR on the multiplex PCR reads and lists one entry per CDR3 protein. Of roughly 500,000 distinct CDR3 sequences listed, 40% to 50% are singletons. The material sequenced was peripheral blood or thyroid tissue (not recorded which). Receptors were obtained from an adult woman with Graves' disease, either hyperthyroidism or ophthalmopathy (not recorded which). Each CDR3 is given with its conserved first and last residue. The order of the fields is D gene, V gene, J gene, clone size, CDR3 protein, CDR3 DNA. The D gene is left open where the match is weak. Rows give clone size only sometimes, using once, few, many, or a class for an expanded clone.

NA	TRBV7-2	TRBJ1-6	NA	CASSFQGYSPLHF	TGTGCCAGCAGCTTTCAGGGCTATTCACCCCTCCACTTT
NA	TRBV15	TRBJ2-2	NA	CATSSGTHTGELSW	TGTGCCACCAGCAGCGGGACGCACACCGGGGAGCTGTCTTGG
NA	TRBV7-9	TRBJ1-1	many	CASSDPGKNTEAFF	TGTGCCAGCAGCGACCCTGGGAAGAACACTGAAGCTTTCTTT
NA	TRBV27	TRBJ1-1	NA	CASSPRPPGAFF	TGTGCCAGCAGTCCAAGACCCCCCGGGGCTTTCTTT
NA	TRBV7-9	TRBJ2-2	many	CASSPRDPTGELFF	TGTGCCAGCAGCCCCCGGGACCCCACCGGGGAGCTGTTTTTT
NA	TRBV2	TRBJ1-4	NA	CASRDTRPFF	TGTGCCAGCAGAGACACCAGGCCGTTTTTT
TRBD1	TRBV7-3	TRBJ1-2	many	CASSLNPGGYGYTF	TGTGCCAGCAGCTTAAACCCAGGGGGCTATGGCTACACCTTC
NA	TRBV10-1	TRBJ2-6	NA	CASSQDGANVLTF	TGCGCCAGCAGCCAAGATGGGGCCAACGTCCTGACTTTC
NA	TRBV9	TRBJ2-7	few	CASSKSPGTEPGLGRYEQYF	TGTGCCAGCAGTAAAAGCCCCGGGACAGAGCCGGGACTAGGGCGCTACGAGCAGTACTTC
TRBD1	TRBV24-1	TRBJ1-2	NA	CATSGGTAYGYTF	TGTGCCACCAGTGGAGGGACAGCCTATGGCTACACCTTC
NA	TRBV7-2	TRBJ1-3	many	CASSLVGGLGNTIYF	TGTGCCAGCAGCTTAGTAGGGGGGCTGGGAAACACCATATATTTT
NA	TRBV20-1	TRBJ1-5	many	CSARTGTSNQPQHF	TGCAGTGCTAGAACGGGGACTAGCAATCAGCCCCAGCATTTT
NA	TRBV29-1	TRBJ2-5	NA	CSAQGDRYQETQYF	TGCAGCGCCCAAGGCGACAGGTACCAAGAGACCCAGTACTTC
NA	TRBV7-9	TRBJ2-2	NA	CASSLGHLLNTGELFF	TGTGCCAGCAGCCTTGGACACCTGCTGAACACCGGGGAGCTGTTTTTT
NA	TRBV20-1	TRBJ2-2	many	CSARDPSGTGELFF	TGCAGTGCTAGAGATCCCTCGGGCACCGGGGAGCTGTTTTTT
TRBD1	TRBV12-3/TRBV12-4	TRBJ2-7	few	CASSRGQGNEQYF	TGTGCCAGCAGTCGAGGACAGGGTAACGAGCAGTACTTC